Listed below are T cell receptor beta chains from one sample, sequenced in a study of T cells after yellow fever vaccination. TCRdb used MiXCR to reprocess the 5' RACE reads, holding one entry per CDR3 protein. The table has roughly 520,000 distinct CDR3 sequences, 20% to 25% seen once; the top ten hold about 16%. Sequencing was performed on PBMCs, taken 21 days after the first yellow fever vaccination. The origin of the receptors is a man between 18 and 29 years old who received the YFV17D yellow fever vaccine. Both conserved end residues are part of each CDR3. Each record gives: V gene, D gene, clone size, CDR3 length, J gene, CDR3 DNA, CDR3 protein. The D gene is left open where the match is weak. Some rows have no size entry. The others give once, few or many, or a class for an expanded clone.

v_call: TRBV4-3; d_call: TRBD1; clone_size: .; cdr3_length: 15; j_call: TRBJ1-2; cdr3_nt: TGCGCCAGCAGCCAAGATACAGGGGGGGGTTATGGCTACACCTTC; cdr3_aa: CASSQDTGGGYGYTF
v_call: TRBV19; d_call: .; clone_size: .; cdr3_length: 8; j_call: TRBJ1-1; cdr3_nt: TGTGCCAGTACTGAAGCTTTCTTT; cdr3_aa: CASTEAFF
v_call: TRBV5-1; d_call: .; clone_size: few; cdr3_length: 14; j_call: TRBJ1-4; cdr3_nt: TGCGCCAGCAGCTTTAAAGGGAGTAATGAAAAACTGTTTTTT; cdr3_aa: CASSFKGSNEKLFF
v_call: TRBV11-2; d_call: TRBD1; clone_size: .; cdr3_length: 15; j_call: TRBJ2-5; cdr3_nt: TGTGCCAGCAGCTTCGGGACAGTGGTTTCTGAGACCCAGTACTTC; cdr3_aa: CASSFGTVVSETQYF
v_call: TRBV4-3; d_call: .; clone_size: .; cdr3_length: 12; j_call: TRBJ1-2; cdr3_nt: TGCGCCAGCAGCAGCGGGGCCTATGGCTACACCTTC; cdr3_aa: CASSSGAYGYTF
v_call: TRBV15; d_call: .; clone_size: few; cdr3_length: 16; j_call: TRBJ1-1; cdr3_nt: TGTGCCACCAGCAGAGCCCCGGGCAGCATGAACACTGAAGCTTTCTTT; cdr3_aa: CATSRAPGSMNTEAFF
v_call: TRBV10-3; d_call: .; clone_size: few; cdr3_length: 13; j_call: TRBJ1-1; cdr3_nt: TGTGCCATCAGCCCCGGGACGGACACTGAAGCTTTCTTT; cdr3_aa: CAISPGTDTEAFF
v_call: TRBV7-3; d_call: .; clone_size: few; cdr3_length: 19; j_call: TRBJ2-6; cdr3_nt: TGTGCCAGCAGCTTAAGGGTACAAGGGTCCCTGCCGGGGGCCAACGTCCTGACTTTC; cdr3_aa: CASSLRVQGSLPGANVLTF
v_call: TRBV5-1; d_call: .; clone_size: .; cdr3_length: 14; j_call: TRBJ1-2; cdr3_nt: TGCGCCAGCAGCTTGAAGGGGGGAGGCTATGGCTACACCTTC; cdr3_aa: CASSLKGGGYGYTF
v_call: TRBV20-1; d_call: .; clone_size: .; cdr3_length: 11; j_call: TRBJ1-2; cdr3_nt: TGCAGTGCTAGGAGCAGGCGGGGCTACACCTTC; cdr3_aa: CSARSRRGYTF
v_call: TRBV20-1; d_call: .; clone_size: few; cdr3_length: 14; j_call: TRBJ1-2; cdr3_nt: TGCAGTGCCTCAGGCGCTAAACTTGGCTATGGCTACACCTTC; cdr3_aa: CSASGAKLGYGYTF
v_call: TRBV4-1; d_call: .; clone_size: many; cdr3_length: 15; j_call: TRBJ1-5; cdr3_nt: TGCGCCAGCAGCCAAGAGTTTGGAGCTAATCAGCCCCAGCATTTT; cdr3_aa: CASSQEFGANQPQHF
v_call: TRBV7-9; d_call: .; clone_size: many; cdr3_length: 14; j_call: TRBJ2-5; cdr3_nt: TGTGCCAGCAGAAAGACAGGACCCCAAGAGACCCAGTACTTC; cdr3_aa: CASRKTGPQETQYF
v_call: TRBV7-8; d_call: .; clone_size: few; cdr3_length: 14; j_call: TRBJ1-2; cdr3_nt: TGTGCCAGCAGCTCACAGGTTTTTTCGGGAGGCTACACCTTC; cdr3_aa: CASSSQVFSGGYTF
v_call: TRBV9; d_call: .; clone_size: .; cdr3_length: 17; j_call: TRBJ2-5; cdr3_nt: TGTGCCAGCAGCACGACCATCGGGGAGTACTTGGGGGAGACCCAGTACTTC; cdr3_aa: CASSTTIGEYLGETQYF
v_call: TRBV7-9; d_call: TRBD2; clone_size: .; cdr3_length: 14; j_call: TRBJ2-1; cdr3_nt: TGTGCCAGCAGCCCACCAGGACTAGCGGGAGAGCAGTTCTTC; cdr3_aa: CASSPPGLAGEQFF
v_call: TRBV7-2; d_call: TRBD1; clone_size: .; cdr3_length: 14; j_call: TRBJ2-7; cdr3_nt: TGTGCCAGCAGACGGGACAGACCCTCCTACGAGCAGTACTTC; cdr3_aa: CASRRDRPSYEQYF
v_call: TRBV5-1; d_call: .; clone_size: .; cdr3_length: 15; j_call: TRBJ2-5; cdr3_nt: TGCGCCAGCAGCTTGGTTCCTGGTAACGGAGAGACCCAGTACTTC; cdr3_aa: CASSLVPGNGETQYF
v_call: TRBV7-2; d_call: .; clone_size: .; cdr3_length: 13; j_call: TRBJ1-5; cdr3_nt: TGTGCCAGCAGCTTAGCCACTTATCAGCCCCAGCATTTT; cdr3_aa: CASSLATYQPQHF
v_call: TRBV7-2; d_call: .; clone_size: few; cdr3_length: 16; j_call: TRBJ2-3; cdr3_nt: TGTGCCAGCAGCTTAGGAGGGGTGATCGGAACAGATACGCAGTATTTT; cdr3_aa: CASSLGGVIGTDTQYF
v_call: TRBV30; d_call: .; clone_size: few; cdr3_length: 13; j_call: TRBJ1-5; cdr3_nt: TGTGCCTGGAGTAAAGATAGCAATCAGCCCCAGCATTTT; cdr3_aa: CAWSKDSNQPQHF
v_call: TRBV2; d_call: .; clone_size: .; cdr3_length: 17; j_call: TRBJ2-5; cdr3_nt: TGTGCCAGCAGTGATAATAGGGGTTGGGGCTCGTCGGAGACCCAGTACTTC; cdr3_aa: CASSDNRGWGSSETQYF
v_call: TRBV6-1; d_call: TRBD2; clone_size: .; cdr3_length: 14; j_call: TRBJ2-7; cdr3_nt: TGTGCCACGCACAATAGCGGGGGGCGTTACGAGCAGTACTTC; cdr3_aa: CATHNSGGRYEQYF
v_call: TRBV7-9; d_call: .; clone_size: few; cdr3_length: 13; j_call: TRBJ1-2; cdr3_nt: TGTGCCAGCAGTCCGCCCCCAAAGTATGGCTACACCTTC; cdr3_aa: CASSPPPKYGYTF
v_call: TRBV3-1; d_call: TRBD1; clone_size: few; cdr3_length: 16; j_call: TRBJ2-3; cdr3_nt: TGTGCCAGCAGCCAAAACGGACAGGGGGTCGAAGATACGCAGTATTTT; cdr3_aa: CASSQNGQGVEDTQYF
v_call: TRBV5-1; d_call: TRBD2; clone_size: few; cdr3_length: 16; j_call: TRBJ2-7; cdr3_nt: TGCGCCAGCAGCTTTGGGACTAGCGGGGTAATCTACGAGCAGTACTTC; cdr3_aa: CASSFGTSGVIYEQYF
v_call: TRBV7-2; d_call: .; clone_size: .; cdr3_length: 14; j_call: TRBJ1-5; cdr3_nt: TGTGCCAGCACCCGGGCCCCAGCGGATCAGCCCCAGCATTTT; cdr3_aa: CASTRAPADQPQHF
v_call: TRBV28; d_call: .; clone_size: many; cdr3_length: 14; j_call: TRBJ1-5; cdr3_nt: TGTGCCAGCAGTTTGGCACAGGGAGATCAGCCCCAGCATTTT; cdr3_aa: CASSLAQGDQPQHF
v_call: TRBV2; d_call: TRBD2; clone_size: .; cdr3_length: 18; j_call: TRBJ2-1; cdr3_nt: TGTGCCCTCAGTTTTAGGCTAGCGGGGGGTCACTCCTACAATGAGCAGTTCTTC; cdr3_aa: CALSFRLAGGHSYNEQFF
v_call: TRBV11-2; d_call: .; clone_size: .; cdr3_length: 12; j_call: TRBJ2-1; cdr3_nt: TGTGCCAGCAGCTGGGACAACAATGAGCAGTTCTTC; cdr3_aa: CASSWDNNEQFF
v_call: TRBV12-3/TRBV12-4; d_call: TRBD1; clone_size: few; cdr3_length: 13; j_call: TRBJ2-1; cdr3_nt: TGTGCCAGCAGTGGACAGGGGGTCAATGAGCAGTTCTTC; cdr3_aa: CASSGQGVNEQFF
v_call: TRBV4-2; d_call: TRBD2; clone_size: .; cdr3_length: 16; j_call: TRBJ2-5; cdr3_nt: TGTGCCAGCAGCCAAGAAAGGCTAGCGGCACTAGAGACCCAGTACTTC; cdr3_aa: CASSQERLAALETQYF
v_call: TRBV20-1; d_call: TRBD2; clone_size: .; cdr3_length: 15; j_call: TRBJ2-5; cdr3_nt: TGCAGTGCGTGGACTAGCGGGGGGACTCAAGAGACCCAGTACTTC; cdr3_aa: CSAWTSGGTQETQYF
v_call: TRBV5-1; d_call: TRBD1; clone_size: few; cdr3_length: 18; j_call: TRBJ2-1; cdr3_nt: TGCGCCAGCAGCTTGTGGGGCCCCAACAGGGGTGGCAACAATGAGCAGTTCTTC; cdr3_aa: CASSLWGPNRGGNNEQFF
v_call: TRBV4-1; d_call: .; clone_size: once; cdr3_length: 16; j_call: TRBJ1-2; cdr3_nt: TGCGCCAGCAGCCCACGGGGGTCCCTCCTCAACTATGGCTACACCTTC; cdr3_aa: CASSPRGSLLNYGYTF
v_call: TRBV7-2; d_call: .; clone_size: .; cdr3_length: 15; j_call: TRBJ1-1; cdr3_nt: TGTGCCAGCAGCTTAGTATCGCAGCTGAACACTGAAGCTTTCTTT; cdr3_aa: CASSLVSQLNTEAFF
v_call: TRBV28; d_call: .; clone_size: .; cdr3_length: 17; j_call: TRBJ2-3; cdr3_nt: TGTGCCAGCAGTTTAACCCAAACTAGAGTTACGGGATACGCGCAGTATTTT; cdr3_aa: CASSLTQTRVTGYAQYF
v_call: TRBV5-1; d_call: TRBD2; clone_size: .; cdr3_length: 17; j_call: TRBJ2-5; cdr3_nt: TGCGCCAGCAGCTTGGATGGTAGCGGGGGGGTACAAGAGACCCAGTACTTC; cdr3_aa: CASSLDGSGGVQETQYF
v_call: TRBV5-1; d_call: .; clone_size: few; cdr3_length: 15; j_call: TRBJ2-1; cdr3_nt: TGCGCCAGCAGCAGGGGTCTGAGCTCCTACAATGAGCAGTTCTTC; cdr3_aa: CASSRGLSSYNEQFF
v_call: TRBV9; d_call: .; clone_size: few; cdr3_length: 14; j_call: TRBJ1-1; cdr3_nt: TGTGCCAGCAGCGTAGACCCGACGAACACTGAAGCTTTCTTT; cdr3_aa: CASSVDPTNTEAFF